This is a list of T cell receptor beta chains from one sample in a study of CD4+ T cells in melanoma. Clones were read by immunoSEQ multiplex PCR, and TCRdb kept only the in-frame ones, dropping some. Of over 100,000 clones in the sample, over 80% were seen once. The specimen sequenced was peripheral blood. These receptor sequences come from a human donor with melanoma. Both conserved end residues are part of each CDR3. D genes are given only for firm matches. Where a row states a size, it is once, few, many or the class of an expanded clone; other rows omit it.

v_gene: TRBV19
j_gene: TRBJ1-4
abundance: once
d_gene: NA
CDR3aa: CASSPGRGENEKLFF
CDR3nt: TGTGCCAGTAGCCCAGGAAGAGGGGAGAATGAAAAACTGTTTTTT

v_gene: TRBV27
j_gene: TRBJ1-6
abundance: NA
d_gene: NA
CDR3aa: CATNRGPLLNSPLHF
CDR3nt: TGTGCCACTAACCGGGGGCCGCTTCTTAATTCACCCCTCCACTTT

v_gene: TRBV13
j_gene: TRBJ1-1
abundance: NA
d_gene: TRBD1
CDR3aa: CASSLGPPGGNAFF
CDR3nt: TGTGCCAGCAGCTTAGGTCCCCCAGGGGGTAATGCTTTCTTT

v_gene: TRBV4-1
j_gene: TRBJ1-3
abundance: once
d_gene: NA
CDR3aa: CASSQVNGNTIYF
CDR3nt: TGCGCCAGCAGCCAAGTTAACGGAAACACCATATATTTT

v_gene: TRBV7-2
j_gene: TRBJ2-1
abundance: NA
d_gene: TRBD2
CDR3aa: CASSLGLAGVEQFF
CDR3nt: TGTGCCAGCAGCTTAGGCCTAGCGGGAGTTGAGCAGTTCTTC

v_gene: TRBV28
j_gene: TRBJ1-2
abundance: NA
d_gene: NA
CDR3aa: CASSLSGPYGYTF
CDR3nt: TGTGCCAGCAGTTTGTCCGGACCCTATGGCTACACCTTC

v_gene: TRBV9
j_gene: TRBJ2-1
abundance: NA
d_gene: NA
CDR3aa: CASSAIRDNPLSSYNEQFF
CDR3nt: TGTGCCAGCAGCGCGATACGGGACAATCCCTTGAGCTCCTACAATGAGCAGTTCTTC

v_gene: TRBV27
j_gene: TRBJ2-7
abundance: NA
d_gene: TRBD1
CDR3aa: CASIINQPMDRRDRVNEQYF
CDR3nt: TGTGCCAGCATAATTAATCAGCCCATGGACCGCCGGGACAGGGTGAACGAGCAGTACTTC

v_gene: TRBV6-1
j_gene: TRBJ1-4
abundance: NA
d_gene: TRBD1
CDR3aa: CASTSTGTGPEKLFF
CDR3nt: TGTGCCAGCACTTCGACCGGGACAGGGCCCGAAAAACTGTTTTTT

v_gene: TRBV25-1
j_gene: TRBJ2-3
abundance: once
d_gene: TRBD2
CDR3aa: CASSEWVGGSTDTQYF
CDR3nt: TGTGCCAGCAGTGAATGGGTCGGGGGGAGCACAGATACGCAGTATTTT

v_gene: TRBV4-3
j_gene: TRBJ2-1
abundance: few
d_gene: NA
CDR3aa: CASSLGPGRTYNEQFF
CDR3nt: TGCGCCAGCAGCCTTGGACCCGGCAGGACTTACAATGAGCAGTTCTTC

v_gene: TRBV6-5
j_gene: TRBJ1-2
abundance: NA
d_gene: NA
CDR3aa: CASSRDRPYGYTF
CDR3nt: TGTGCCAGCAGCCGTGACAGGCCTTATGGCTACACCTTC

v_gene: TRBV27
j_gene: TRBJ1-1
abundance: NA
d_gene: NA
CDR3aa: CASSSPRGLHMNTEAFF
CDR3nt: TGTGCCAGCAGTTCCCCCCGGGGACTCCACATGAACACTGAAGCTTTCTTT

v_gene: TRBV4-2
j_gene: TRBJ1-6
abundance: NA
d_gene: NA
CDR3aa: CASSQDRDSPLHF
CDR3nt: TGTGCCAGCAGCCAAGATAGAGATTCACCCCTCCACTTT

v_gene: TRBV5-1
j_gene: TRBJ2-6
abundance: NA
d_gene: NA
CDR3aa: CASSLYGTTSGANVLTF
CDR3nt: TGCGCCAGCAGCTTGTATGGGACAACCTCTGGGGCCAACGTCCTGACTTTC

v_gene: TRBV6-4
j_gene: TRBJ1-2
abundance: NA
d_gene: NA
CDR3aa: CASRGPGQYGYTF
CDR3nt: TGTGCCAGCAGGGGGCCAGGGCAGTATGGCTACACCTTC

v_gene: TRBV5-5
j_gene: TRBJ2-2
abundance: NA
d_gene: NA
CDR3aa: CASNRVPNTGELFF
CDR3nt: TGTGCCAGCAACAGGGTACCGAACACCGGGGAGCTGTTTTTT

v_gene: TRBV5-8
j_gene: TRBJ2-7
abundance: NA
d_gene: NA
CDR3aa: CASSLGRVAYEQYF
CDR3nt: TGTGCCAGCAGCTTGGGCAGGGTAGCCTACGAGCAGTACTTC

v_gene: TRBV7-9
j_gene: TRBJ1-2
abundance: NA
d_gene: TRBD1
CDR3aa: CASSQGQHYGYTF
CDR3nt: TGTGCCAGCAGCCAGGGACAGCACTATGGCTACACCTTC

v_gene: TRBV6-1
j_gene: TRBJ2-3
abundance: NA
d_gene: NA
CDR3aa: CASSVSFGGPDTQYF
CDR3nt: TGTGCCAGCAGTGTTAGCTTTGGGGGACCAGATACGCAGTATTTT

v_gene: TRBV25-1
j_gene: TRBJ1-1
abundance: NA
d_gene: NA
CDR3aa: CASSVREGTEAFF
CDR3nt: TGTGCCAGCAGTGTGCGGGAAGGGACTGAAGCTTTCTTT

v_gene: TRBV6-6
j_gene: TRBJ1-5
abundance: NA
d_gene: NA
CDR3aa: CASSASQPQHF
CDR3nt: TGTGCCAGCAGCGCGAGTCAGCCCCAGCATTTT

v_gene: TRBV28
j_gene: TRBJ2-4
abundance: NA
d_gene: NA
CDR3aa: CASSLSGWDIQYF
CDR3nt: TGTGCCAGCAGTTTATCTGGGTGGGACATTCAGTACTTC

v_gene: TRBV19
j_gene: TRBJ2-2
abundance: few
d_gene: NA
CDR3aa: CASSIEAGTTGELFF
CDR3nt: TGTGCCAGTAGTATCGAGGCAGGGACCACCGGGGAGCTGTTTTTT

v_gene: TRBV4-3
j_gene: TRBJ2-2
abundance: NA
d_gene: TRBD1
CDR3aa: CASSQGGTGGFGELFF
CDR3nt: TGCGCCAGCAGCCAAGGCGGGACAGGGGGCTTCGGGGAGCTGTTTTTT

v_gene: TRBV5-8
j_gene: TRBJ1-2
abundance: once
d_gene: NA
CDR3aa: CASSLRGYGYTF
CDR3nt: TGTGCCAGCAGCTTGAGGGGGTATGGCTACACCTTC

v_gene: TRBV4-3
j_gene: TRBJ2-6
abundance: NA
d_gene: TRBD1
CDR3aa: CASSQDVMAGGASGANVLTF
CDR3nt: TGCGCCAGCAGCCAAGATGTAATGGCAGGGGGCGCGTCTGGGGCCAACGTCCTGACTTTC

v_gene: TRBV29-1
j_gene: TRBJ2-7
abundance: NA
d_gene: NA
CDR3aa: CSAGRQNLGEQYF
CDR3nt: TGCAGCGCGGGTAGACAGAACCTAGGCGAGCAGTACTTC

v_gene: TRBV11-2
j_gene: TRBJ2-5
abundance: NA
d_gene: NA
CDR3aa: CASSSGGPQETQYF
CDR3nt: TGTGCCAGCAGCTCCGGGGGACCACAAGAGACCCAGTACTTC

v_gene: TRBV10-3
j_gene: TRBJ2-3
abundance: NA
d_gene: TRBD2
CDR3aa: CAIMRSSGGTTDTQYF
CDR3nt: TGTGCCATCATGAGGTCTAGCGGGGGGACCACAGATACGCAGTATTTT

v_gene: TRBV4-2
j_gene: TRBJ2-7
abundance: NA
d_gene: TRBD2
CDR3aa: CASSRSGSGYEQYF
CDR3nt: TGTGCCAGCAGTCGTAGCGGGAGTGGTTACGAGCAGTACTTC

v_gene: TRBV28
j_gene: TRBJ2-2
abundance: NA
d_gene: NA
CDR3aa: CASRSGSFNTGELFF
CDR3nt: TGTGCCAGTCGCTCCGGGTCCTTTAACACCGGGGAGCTGTTTTTT

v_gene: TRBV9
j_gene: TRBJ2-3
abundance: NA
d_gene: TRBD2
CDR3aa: CASSVSPSGGYTDTQYF
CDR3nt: TGTGCCAGCAGCGTATCCCCTAGCGGGGGTTACACAGATACGCAGTATTTT

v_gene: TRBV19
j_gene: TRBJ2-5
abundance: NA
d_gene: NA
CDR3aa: CASSIDSSAETQYF
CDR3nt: TGTGCCAGTAGTATAGATTCCTCAGCGGAGACCCAGTACTTC

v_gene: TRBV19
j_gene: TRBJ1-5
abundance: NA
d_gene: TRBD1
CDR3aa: CATAGGNSNQPQHF
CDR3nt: TGTGCCACCGCAGGGGGAAATAGCAATCAGCCCCAGCATTTT

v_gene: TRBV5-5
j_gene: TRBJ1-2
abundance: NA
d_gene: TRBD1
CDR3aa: CASSLPDRGGGYTF
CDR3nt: TGTGCCAGCAGCTTGCCTGACAGGGGAGGAGGCTACACCTTC

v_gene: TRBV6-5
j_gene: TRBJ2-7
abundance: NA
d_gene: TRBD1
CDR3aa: CASRRQGNEQYF
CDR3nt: TGTGCCAGCAGGAGACAGGGTAACGAGCAGTACTTC

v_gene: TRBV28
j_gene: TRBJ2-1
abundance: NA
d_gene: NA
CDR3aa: CASSSENNNEQFF
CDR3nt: TGTGCCAGCAGTTCGGAAAACAACAATGAGCAGTTCTTC

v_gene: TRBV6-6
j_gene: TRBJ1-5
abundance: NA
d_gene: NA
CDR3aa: CASSYNPLVRAQHF
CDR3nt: TGTGCCAGCAGTTACAACCCTCTTGTAAGGGCCCAGCATTTT

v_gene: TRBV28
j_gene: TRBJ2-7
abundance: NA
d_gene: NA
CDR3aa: CASSPTDSSEQYF
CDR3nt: TGTGCCAGCAGCCCGACAGACTCCAGCGAGCAGTACTTC

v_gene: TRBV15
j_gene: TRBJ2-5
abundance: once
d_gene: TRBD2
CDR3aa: CATSRARSGGYRETQYF
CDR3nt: TGTGCCACCAGCAGAGCTCGATCGGGAGGGTACAGAGAGACCCAGTACTTC

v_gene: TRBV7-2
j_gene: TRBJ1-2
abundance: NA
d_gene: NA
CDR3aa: CASSLGVTYGYTF
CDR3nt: TGTGCCAGCAGCTTAGGGGTTACCTATGGCTACACCTTC

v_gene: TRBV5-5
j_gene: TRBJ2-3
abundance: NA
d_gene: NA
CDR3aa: CASSSDFGTDTQYF
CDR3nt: TGTGCCAGCAGCTCAGATTTCGGCACAGATACGCAGTATTTT

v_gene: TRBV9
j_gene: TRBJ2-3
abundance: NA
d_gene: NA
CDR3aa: CASSVDGSTDTQYF
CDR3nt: TGTGCCAGCAGCGTAGACGGGAGCACAGATACGCAGTATTTT

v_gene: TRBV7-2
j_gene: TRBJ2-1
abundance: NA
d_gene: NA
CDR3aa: CASSLVPGGGNEQFF
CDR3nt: TGTGCCAGCAGCTTAGTTCCAGGTGGGGGGAATGAGCAGTTCTTC